This T cell receptor beta chain was found in a study of blood T cells in healthy people across ages. Whole-study results and caveats: Naive CD4+ cell counts and diversity both ran higher in long-lived than in aged donors.

Together with a sample-barcoded 5' primer, a J-beta primer mix was included in a second PCR lasting roughly 6 to 12 cycles. Every cDNA molecule bore a tag from a template-switch adaptor containing 12 random nucleotides. TCRdb re-called the 5' RACE reads through MiXCR, storing one row per CDR3 protein. Of 1.2 million to 1.5 million distinct CDR3 sequences in the sample, around 39% were seen once. Extractions gave at least 5 micrograms of total RNA per sample. To note about this clonotype: Its specificity is unknown.

The material sequenced was blood. This clonotype originated in a woman aged 18-29 years in good health.

The CDR3 nucleotides read TGTGCCAGCAGTTTGGACAACAGGGTTACAGAGACCCAGTACTTC. Translating gives CASSLDNRVTETQYF. The chain recombines TRBV12-3 or TRBV12-4 with TRBJ2-5; TRBD1 is a possible D gene (6 bases). Trimming removed 3 bases from V and 4 bases from J, with 15 bases in between. The CDR3 is 15 amino acids.